This T cell receptor (beta chain) is drawn from a study of blood T cell repertoires in COVID-19. Study as a whole: T cells, B-cell-depleted T cells, or PBMCs provided the cDNA or gDNA that served as material.

V was clipped by 5 bases and J by 2 bases; unmatched bases: 11. The CDR3 length is 16 residues. Looked up from germline, CDR1 is SQVTM and CDR2 is ANQGSEA. Per the study methods: Reference gene primer amplification in the assay estimated nucleated cell counts. Only in-frame clones appear in the TCRdb table, and some are missing; sequencing was by immunoSEQ multiplex PCR. That table is the source of V, J and clone size, and D and trimming were worked out from the DNA. The sample consists of some 200,000 clones, around 81% of them appearing once. The specimen sequenced was peripheral blood. This rearrangement joins TRBV29-1 to TRBJ2-2; 7 positions agree with TRBD1. This TCR derives from a woman in her seventies with acute or convalescent COVID-19. The CDR3 DNA follows: TGCAGCGTTATCAACACAGGGGCGGGTAACACCGGGGAGCTGTTTTTT. This translates into CSVINTGAGNTGELFF.